This TCR beta chain was sequenced during a study of blood T cell repertoires in COVID-19 (dated by TCRdb to the early 2020s). A note on the overall study: Samples covering the acute and convalescent phases of COVID-19 were provided by collaborators in the United States, Italy and Spain. The material from the prospective study consisted of cDNA or gDNA derived from T cells, B-cell-depleted T cells, or PBMCs. The dataset comprised deeply sampled blood TCRbeta repertoires from subjects exposed to, actively infected with, or recovered from COVID-19. The repertoires were made available in a free public database intended to serve as a resource for research on the immune response to SARS-CoV-2. The samples were drawn from two sources: the first 160 participants of the ongoing ImmuneRACE study, and 1,000 to 1,500 subjects contributed by 6 global collaborators. A de-identified subject ID, COVID-19 status, age in years and sex were almost always included in the sample metadata. Where HLA class I and class II types were available, the types were taken from metadata supplied by the sample provider, not from assay-based typing. What the work shows at the level of the full study, not this receptor alone: The quantity of clinical and demographic metadata differed by source and by participant and was supplied without curation.

TCRbeta CDR3 regions were amplified from genomic DNA using the immunoSEQ Assay, a bias-controlled multiplex PCR. As for the original processing: Nucleated cell counts per sample were estimated from amplification of reference gene primers within the assay. Sequence reads were collapsed and filtered to measure the absolute abundance of every unique TCRbeta CDR3 rearrangement. For each sample, productive Simpson clonality was calculated as the square root of Simpson's diversity index across productive rearrangements. TCRdb holds this immuneACCESS table with in-frame rearrangements only. Some clones are missing; in checked studies, unresolved V genes explain under half, and the rest has no known cause. The DNA gave D and trimming, while V, J and clone size come from that table. The sample table records 250,000 to 350,000 clones; roughly 86% of these occur just once. The ten largest clones represent 1.5% to 2% of the sample.

Turning to this clone: Its specific antigen is unknown. One end of the junction varies from germline; a read error may be responsible.

The collaborating institutions used their own protocols to collect whole blood in K2EDTA tubes. For TCRbeta analysis, collaborator samples were shipped as frozen whole blood, as isolated PBMCs, or as DNA extracted from either sample type. Sequenced material: peripheral blood. This receptor was taken from a woman in her 50s with acute or convalescent COVID-19.

The bases are TGTGCCAGCAGCGAAGACGCTGAGACCCGAGGCCAACCCTACGAGCAGTACTTC. Its amino acids are CASSEDAETRGQPYEQYF. This chain is built from TRBV2 and TRBJ2-7, with no D gene named confidently. The germline V gene specifies SNHLY as CDR1 and FYNNEI as CDR2. There are 18 amino acids in the CDR3, from cysteine to phenylalanine inclusive. Only the CDR3 portion is preserved as DNA: 54 bases, with reading frame beginning at the first base.